The rows below give T cell receptor beta chains drawn from one sample of a study of T cell responses to AZD1222 COVID-19 vaccine. Using immunoSEQ multiplex PCR, the repertoire was profiled, and TCRdb retains in-frame clones only, with some absent. The sample contains 90,000 to 150,000 clones, over 85% of which appear only once. Sequencing used peripheral blood, obtained on day 0 of AZD1222 vaccination. These receptors all stem from an adult in good health. Each CDR3 is given with its conserved first and last residue. A D gene is named only where the DNA matches it firmly. The size entry is marked missing in some rows and otherwise reads once, few, many or a size class.

clone_size d_call j_call v_call cdr3_nt cdr3_aa
NA TRBD1 TRBJ2-2 TRBV11-2 TGTGCCAGCAGCTACAGTAACGGACAGGGCCGTACCGGGGAGCTGTTTTTT CASSYSNGQGRTGELFF
NA NA TRBJ2-1 TRBV5-8 TGTGCCAGCAGCTTGGCCACCACTAGATCCTACAATGAGCAGTTCTTC CASSLATTRSYNEQFF
NA NA TRBJ2-1 TRBV15 TGTGCCACCAGCCCCCGGGACATGGGTCGAGATGAGCAGTTCTTC CATSPRDMGRDEQFF
NA NA TRBJ2-1 TRBV11-1 TGTGCCAGCAGCCCAGGGGCGAGCTCCTACAATGAGCAGTTCTTC CASSPGASSYNEQFF
NA TRBD2 TRBJ2-7 TRBV27 TGTGCCAGCAGCCGACTAGCGGGAGGCGAGGATGAGCAGTACTTC CASSRLAGGEDEQYF
NA TRBD1 TRBJ1-2 TRBV18 TGTGCCAGCTCACCCTTCACAGGGACAGGGTCGGACTATGGCTACACCTTC CASSPFTGTGSDYGYTF
once NA TRBJ2-1 TRBV28 TGTGCCAGCCGCACCTCCTTGGGGGACAATGAGCAGTTCTTC CASRTSLGDNEQFF
NA NA TRBJ2-5 TRBV7-9 TGTGCCAGCAGCTTATATGGGGAAGAGACCCAGTACTTC CASSLYGEETQYF
few NA TRBJ2-7 TRBV4-1 TGCGCCAGCAGCCTTGGACAGCATGAACCCTACGAGCAGTACTTC CASSLGQHEPYEQYF
NA NA TRBJ1-1 TRBV5-4 TGTGCCAGCAGCGCGGACAGGAACACTGAAGCTTTCTTT CASSADRNTEAFF
NA TRBD2 TRBJ2-1 TRBV7-3 TGTGCCAGCAGCCCCGCTAGCGGAACTTTGAATGAGCAGTTCTTC CASSPASGTLNEQFF
NA NA TRBJ1-2 TRBV3-1/TRBV3-2 TGTGCCAGCAGCCAAGATAGCCCAGGGTGGGATGGCTACACCTTC CASSQDSPGWDGYTF
NA NA TRBJ2-7 TRBV15 TGTGCCACCAGCAGGGACCGGGACATAGCCTACGAGCAGTACTTC CATSRDRDIAYEQYF
NA NA TRBJ2-2 TRBV30 TGTGCCTGGAAATATCGTGGGGGGACCGGGGAGCTGTTTTTT CAWKYRGGTGELFF
NA NA TRBJ2-7 TRBV5-1 TGCGCCAGCAGCGGGTCGGGGTCCTCCTACGAGCAGTACTTC CASSGSGSSYEQYF
NA NA TRBJ1-4 TRBV28 TGTGCCAGCAGTGGACGGGCGGGTGAAAAACTGTTTTTT CASSGRAGEKLFF
few NA TRBJ2-2 TRBV21-1 TGTGCCAGCAGCAACCTTCGCGGACTAGCGGGAGCGATCCCCAACACCGGGGAGCTGTTTTTT CASSNLRGLAGAIPNTGELFF
NA NA TRBJ2-7 TRBV28 TGTGCCAGCACCCCTAGGCTAAGCCCCTACGAGCAGTACTTC CASTPRLSPYEQYF
NA TRBD1 TRBJ1-5 TRBV5-1 TGCGCCAGCAGCTTGCAGGGGGCCGGCAATCAGCCCCAGCATTTT CASSLQGAGNQPQHF
NA NA TRBJ1-2 TRBV11-2 TGTGCCAGCAGCTCACAGGGTTACTATGGCTACACCTTC CASSSQGYYGYTF
NA NA TRBJ1-1 TRBV3-1/TRBV3-2 TGTGCCAGCAGCCAAGGGCCGGAGACTGAAGCTTTCTTT CASSQGPETEAFF
NA NA TRBJ2-7 TRBV6-5 TGTGCCAGCAGTTACGCAGGGGGGGAGCAGTACTTC CASSYAGGEQYF
once TRBD1 TRBJ1-1 TRBV5-1 TGCGCCAGCAGCTGGGGGTACAGGGGAGGGAACACTGAAGCTTTCTTT CASSWGYRGGNTEAFF
NA TRBD1 TRBJ1-1 TRBV3-1/TRBV3-2 TGTGCCAGCAGCCAGGCCGGGACAGGAAACACTGAAGCTTTCTTT CASSQAGTGNTEAFF
NA NA TRBJ2-2 TRBV3-1/TRBV3-2 TGTGCCAGCAGCCTATTCCCCACCGGGGAGCTGTTTTTT CASSLFPTGELFF
NA NA TRBJ2-7 TRBV18 TGTGCCAGCTCACCAATTGGCGGGGCGAGCTCCTACGAGCAGTACTTC CASSPIGGASSYEQYF
NA NA TRBJ1-2 TRBV7-9 TGTGCCAGCAGCTTAAAAGGGATCCCCCTTGGCTACACCTTC CASSLKGIPLGYTF
NA TRBD2 TRBJ2-1 TRBV10-3 TGTGCCATCCTGGCGGGAGAATTGAGCAATGAGCAGTTCTTC CAILAGELSNEQFF
NA NA TRBJ2-1 TRBV7-2 TGTGCCAGCAGCTGGCAGCGGTACAATGAGCAGTTCTTC CASSWQRYNEQFF
NA NA TRBJ2-1 TRBV5-1 TGCGCCAGCAGCTTGACCTCTAGTTCCGGTGAGCAGTTCTTC CASSLTSSSGEQFF
NA NA TRBJ1-1 TRBV3-1/TRBV3-2 TGTGCCAGCAGCCAACCAGGTCCTAACACTGAAGCTTTCTTT CASSQPGPNTEAFF
NA NA TRBJ2-6 TRBV15 TGTGCCACCAGCAGAGATGCCTCTTCTGGGGCCAACGTCCTGACTTTC CATSRDASSGANVLTF
NA NA TRBJ2-5 TRBV28 TGTGCCCACGGAAACCAGGGGGGGGAGACCCAGTACTTC CAHGNQGGETQYF
NA NA TRBJ1-6 TRBV7-9 TGTGCCAGCAGCTTATTGGATTCACCCCTCCACTTT CASSLLDSPLHF
NA TRBD1 TRBJ1-2 TRBV27 TGTGCCAGCTCAAGAACCGGGACAGGGGTATATGGCTACACCTTC CASSRTGTGVYGYTF
NA TRBD1 TRBJ1-2 TRBV18 TGTGCCAGCTCACCACCGGACAGGTGGGGCTATGGCTACACCTTC CASSPPDRWGYGYTF
NA NA TRBJ2-5 TRBV2 TGTGCCACCTCCCTGGGTACCGAGGAGACCCAGTACTTC CATSLGTEETQYF
NA NA TRBJ1-4 TRBV5-1 TGCGCCAGCCGCTCAGGGTGGGCGCGGGATGAAAAACTGTTTTTT CASRSGWARDEKLFF
once NA TRBJ1-2 TRBV27 TGTGCCAGCAGCACCTGGGTCACTGTCTGGGAAGGCTACACCTTC CASSTWVTVWEGYTF
NA NA TRBJ1-5 TRBV28 TGTGCCAGCAGCGCCCTGTTGTTTGGTCAGCCCCAGCATTTT CASSALLFGQPQHF
NA TRBD1 TRBJ1-2 TRBV27 TGTGCCAGCAGTTTAGGTGGACAGGGGGCGATGTATGGCTACACCTTC CASSLGGQGAMYGYTF
NA NA TRBJ1-2 TRBV7-9 TGTGCCAGCAGCAAGCGAACCGGCATCTCAACCGGCTACACCTTC CASSKRTGISTGYTF
NA TRBD1 TRBJ1-5 TRBV4-1 TGCGCCAGCAGCCAAGGACCGGGGCAGGGGGCGAAACAGCCCCAGCATTTT CASSQGPGQGAKQPQHF
NA NA TRBJ1-5 TRBV19 TGTGCCAGTAGTATCGACAGTTTTGATCAGCCCCAGCATTTT CASSIDSFDQPQHF